This T cell receptor (beta chain) was found in a study of cytomegalovirus exposure and HLA in healthy donors. The primer mix had 60 Vbeta and 13 Jbeta primers. Only in-frame clones appear in the TCRdb table, and some are missing; sequencing was by immunoSEQ multiplex PCR. This table has 210,000 or so clones, around four fifths appearing once. Study-wide points: By HLA locus, TCR association rates varied in a later analysis, with DRB1 showing the most and HLA-C the fewest.

Germline V gives CDR1 SEHNR, CDR2 FQNEAQ (reference sequence). The CDR3 spans 12 residues. This clone was seen more than once but under ten times. The antigen remains undetermined. A read error may produce the germline difference seen at one junction end. This sequence originates from a woman in her forties in good health and CMV-seronegative. The chain couples TRBV7-9 to TRBJ1-1; D perhaps matches TRBD1 (5 bases). The material sequenced was PBMCs. The chain's CDR3 is CSSLIGGTEAFF. CDR3 coding DNA: TGTTCCAGCCTAATTGGGGGGACTGAAGCTTTCTTT.